A single sample gave rise to the 9 T cell receptor beta chains below, sequenced in a study of Graves' ophthalmopathy and Graves' hyperthyroidism. RNA served as the template for amplifying TCR beta CDR3 regions. In the first round, RT-PCR was carried out with HTBI primers, and a multiplex PCR formed the second round. Each CDR3 protein gets one entry after TCRdb re-called the multiplex PCR reads with MiXCR. The data show over a million distinct CDR3 sequences, 36% seen once. The sample comprised peripheral blood or thyroid tissue (not recorded which). All receptors come from an adult man with Graves' hyperthyroidism.

This clonotype was counted at least ten times. The gene calls are TRBV20-1 and TRBJ2-7; D possibly corresponds to TRBD2 (5 bases). Per the germline V gene, CDR1 is DFQATT and CDR2 is SNEGSKA (reference sequence). Trimming cost V 0 bases and J 2 bases, with 14 bases left between them. The CDR3 runs 15 residues. The CDR3 nucleotides read TGCAGTGCTAGAGATCGGAGGAGTGGGGCCTACGAGCAGTACTTC. Protein sequence: CSARDRRSGAYEQYF.

The chain combines TRBV10-3 with TRBJ2-5; D may be TRBD1 or TRBD2 (5 bases each). V gave up 5 bases and J gave up 4 bases, with 11 bases separating them. Germline lookup yields CDR1 ENHRY and CDR2 SYGVKD. This CDR3 comprises 13 residues. CDR3 DNA: TGTGCCATCAGTCCCGGGGCCCGAGAGACCCAGTACTTC. Its translation: CAISPGARETQYF.

The J gene is TRBJ1-3, the V gene TRBV28, with a possible D match to TRBD1 (6 bases). The CDR3 runs to 14 residues. Germline V CDR1 and CDR2: MDHEN, SYDVKM. The ends were cut back, 5 bases at V and 4 bases at J, with 12 bases in the middle. CDR3 in DNA: TGTGCCAGCAGTCTTTACAGGGTCGGAAACACCATATATTTT. Its translation: CASSLYRVGNTIYF.

This clonotype appeared many times. V is TRBV5-1 and J is TRBJ1-1; D possibly corresponds to TRBD1 (5 bases). The germline V gene encodes CDR1 SGHRS and CDR2 YFSETQ. The ends were cut back, 4 bases at V and 2 bases at J, with 27 bases in the middle. The CDR3 sequence is 19 residues long. The CDR3 loop is CASSPRILWRGIRNTEAFF. In DNA form, the CDR3 reads TGCGCCAGCAGCCCCCGAATCCTCTGGAGGGGTATCCGAAACACTGAAGCTTTCTTT. Filled out from reference TRBV5-1 and TRBJ1-1, the complete variable domain reads KAGVTQTPRYLIKTRGQQVTLSCSPISGHRSVSWYQQTPGQGLQFLFEYFSETQRNKGNFPGRFSGRQFSNSRSEMNVSTLELGDSALYLCASSPRILWRGIRNTEAFFGQGTRLTVV.

The V gene is TRBV6-2 or TRBV6-3, the J gene TRBJ2-7, with no clear D. Germline assignment: CDR1 MNHEY and CDR2 SVGEGT. CDR3 length: 14 amino acids. Between the trimmed V and J ends, which lost 3 bases and 3 bases, there was a span of 12 bases. The CDR3 DNA follows: TGTGCCAGCAGTTATCAGAAGAGCCTCTACGAGCAGTACTTC. Protein: CASSYQKSLYEQYF.

This clonotype has just a few counts. This may arise from a read error, as a much more abundant clone is one base away. The chain combines TRBV10-3 with TRBJ2-2; D is uncertain. Germline CDR1 reads ENHRY; CDR2 reads SYGVKD. Trimming cost V 4 bases and J 4 bases, with 19 bases left between them. The CDR3 consists of 17 residues. This CDR3 reads CAISGSPDNYGTGELFF. The CDR3 bases are TGTGCCATCAGTGGCTCCCCAGACAACTACGGCACCGGGGAGCTGTTTTTT.

The chain combines TRBV2 with TRBJ2-3, with 7 positions matching TRBD2. Germline values: CDR1 SNHLY, CDR2 FYNNEI. Trimming cost V 3 bases and J 3 bases; bases outside gene matches: 9. The CDR3 runs 16 residues. The chain's CDR3 is CASSEGLADITDTQYF. DNA for the CDR3: TGTGCCAGCAGTGAGGGTCTAGCGGATATAACAGATACGCAGTATTTT.

The chain links TRBV10-3 to TRBJ2-7; D is perhaps TRBD1 (6 bases). Per the germline V gene, CDR1 is ENHRY and CDR2 is SYGVKD. V shed 7 bases and J shed 2 bases, with 18 bases lying between them. CDR3 length: 15 amino acids. CDR3 residues: CAIKTEAGDTYEQYF. The DNA of the CDR3 is TGTGCCATCAAGACAGAGGCAGGGGATACCTACGAGCAGTACTTC.

The sample holds many counts of this clonotype. This CDR3 is CASSPSNRAEAFF. In nucleotides, the CDR3 is TGTGCCAGCAGTCCATCCAACAGGGCTGAAGCTTTCTTT. The rearrangement joins TRBV9 to TRBJ1-1, with TRBD1 as a possible D gene (6 bases). The CDR3 sequence is 13 residues long. Germline V gene data show CDR1 as SGDLS and CDR2 as YYNGEE. V was trimmed by 5 bases and J by 6 bases, leaving 14 bases between them.